This is a list of T cell receptor beta chains from one sample in a study of vaccination and CD4 T cells after COVID-19. These receptors are not linked to any known antigen. TCRdb re-analysed the PCR reads in MiXCR, keeping a single row per CDR3 protein. Seen here are some 10,000 distinct CDR3 sequences, 65% to 80% observed once, and the top ten hold about 13%. Input material: CD4+ T cells from blood, cultured in vitro. These TCRs come from a human donor who had recovered from COVID-19. The CDR3 runs from the conserved cysteine through the conserved F or W. Fields, in order: CDR3 DNA, CDR3 protein, clone size, J gene, D gene, V gene. A D gene is named only where the DNA matches it firmly. Expanded clones are given a class, and other clones once, few, many or no size at all.

DNA: TGTGCCAGCAGTTTTGGCGGGGGTTTGGGCTACACCTTC
CDR3: CASSFGGGLGYTF
size: -
J: TRBJ1-2
D: -
V: TRBV28

DNA: TGCAGTGCTAGAGATCGTTCCGGCTACACCTTC
CDR3: CSARDRSGYTF
size: -
J: TRBJ1-2
D: -
V: TRBV20-1

DNA: TGTGCCAGCGGCACACTAGCGGGAGTCAATGAGCAGTTCTTC
CDR3: CASGTLAGVNEQFF
size: -
J: TRBJ2-1
D: TRBD2
V: TRBV7-9

DNA: TGCAGTGCTAGGTCTACAGGGAGCCTTAATCAGCCCCAGCATTTT
CDR3: CSARSTGSLNQPQHF
size: -
J: TRBJ1-5
D: -
V: TRBV20-1

DNA: TGTGCCAGCAGAACTAAAGGGGTGATAGACTATGGCTACACCTTC
CDR3: CASRTKGVIDYGYTF
size: -
J: TRBJ1-2
D: -
V: TRBV6-1

DNA: TGTGCCAGCAGCTTCGGGTACCAAGAGACCCAGTACTTC
CDR3: CASSFGYQETQYF
size: -
J: TRBJ2-5
D: -
V: TRBV7-2

DNA: TGCGCCAGCAGCCTACGACAAAGGAGCTCCTACGAGCAGTACTTC
CDR3: CASSLRQRSSYEQYF
size: -
J: TRBJ2-7
D: -
V: TRBV4-3

DNA: TGTGCCACCAGTGATGGGGGGAGGGACTTGAACTATGGCTACACCTTC
CDR3: CATSDGGRDLNYGYTF
size: -
J: TRBJ1-2
D: -
V: TRBV24-1

DNA: TGTGCCAGTAGTATCCGTTTTGAAGCTTTCTTT
CDR3: CASSIRFEAFF
size: -
J: TRBJ1-1
D: -
V: TRBV19

DNA: TGTGCCAGCAGTTCCCCCAATCAGCCCCAGCATTTT
CDR3: CASSSPNQPQHF
size: -
J: TRBJ1-5
D: -
V: TRBV6-5

DNA: TGTGCCAGCAGTGCGACACTCAACTATGGCTACACCTTC
CDR3: CASSATLNYGYTF
size: -
J: TRBJ1-2
D: -
V: TRBV6-2/TRBV6-3

DNA: TGCAGTGGTCCGAACAGGGGGCTTCTATATGGCTACACCTTC
CDR3: CSGPNRGLLYGYTF
size: few
J: TRBJ1-2
D: TRBD1
V: TRBV20-1

DNA: TGTGCCAGCAGCTTATCGGGGCCTAATTCACCCCTCCACTTT
CDR3: CASSLSGPNSPLHF
size: -
J: TRBJ1-6
D: -
V: TRBV7-3

DNA: TGTGCCAGCAGTCCACAGGGACTCCTTAGCAATCAGCCCCAGCATTTT
CDR3: CASSPQGLLSNQPQHF
size: few
J: TRBJ1-5
D: -
V: TRBV27

DNA: TGTGCCAGCAGCCCTAGGGCAGGGTCTGACTATGGCTACACCTTC
CDR3: CASSPRAGSDYGYTF
size: -
J: TRBJ1-2
D: -
V: TRBV7-9

DNA: TGTGCCAGCAGCTTGGGACTACCAAGCACAGATACGCAGTATTTT
CDR3: CASSLGLPSTDTQYF
size: few
J: TRBJ2-3
D: TRBD2
V: TRBV7-3

DNA: TGTGCCAGCAGCCTAGGACTGGAGGAGACCCAGTACTTC
CDR3: CASSLGLEETQYF
size: -
J: TRBJ2-5
D: -
V: TRBV11-2

DNA: TGTGCCAGCATATACCAGGGACGCGGCAATGAGCAGTTCTTC
CDR3: CASIYQGRGNEQFF
size: -
J: TRBJ2-1
D: -
V: TRBV28

DNA: TGTGCCAGCAGCCTAGACAGGGGGCACGACAATGAGCAGTTCTTC
CDR3: CASSLDRGHDNEQFF
size: -
J: TRBJ2-1
D: TRBD1
V: TRBV6-1

DNA: TGTGCCAGCAGTTTATCGCGGCATTCTGGCTACACCTTC
CDR3: CASSLSRHSGYTF
size: medium-sized
J: TRBJ1-2
D: -
V: TRBV28

DNA: TGTGCCAGCAGCTTAATCTCGGGCTATGGCTACACCTTC
CDR3: CASSLISGYGYTF
size: -
J: TRBJ1-2
D: -
V: TRBV7-9

DNA: TGTGCCAGCAGCTCCCGGGACAGATACGAGCAGTACTTC
CDR3: CASSSRDRYEQYF
size: -
J: TRBJ2-7
D: TRBD1
V: TRBV7-2

DNA: TGTGCCAGCAGCCAAGACGGACTAGCGGAGACCCAGTACTTC
CDR3: CASSQDGLAETQYF
size: -
J: TRBJ2-5
D: TRBD2
V: TRBV11-3

DNA: TGTGCCACCAGTGATTTTGGAGGGCAAGAGACCCAGTACTTC
CDR3: CATSDFGGQETQYF
size: -
J: TRBJ2-5
D: -
V: TRBV24-1

DNA: TGCGCCAGCAGTGATTGGACTAGCGGGAGAGAGACCCAGTACTTC
CDR3: CASSDWTSGRETQYF
size: -
J: TRBJ2-5
D: TRBD2
V: TRBV10-2

DNA: TGTGCCAGCAGTGGGGGGGACAGGGAGTTCTATAGCAATCAGCCCCAGCATTTT
CDR3: CASSGGDREFYSNQPQHF
size: few
J: TRBJ1-5
D: TRBD1
V: TRBV27

DNA: TGCAGTGCTAGAGGGCAAGAGACCCAGTACTTC
CDR3: CSARGQETQYF
size: -
J: TRBJ2-5
D: -
V: TRBV20-1

DNA: TGTGCCAGCAGCTTCGACAGGGGTAACTCACCCCTCCACTTT
CDR3: CASSFDRGNSPLHF
size: -
J: TRBJ1-6
D: TRBD1
V: TRBV7-2

DNA: TGCAGTGCCCAAATAACCAGCCTCAATCAGCCCCAGCATTTT
CDR3: CSAQITSLNQPQHF
size: few
J: TRBJ1-5
D: -
V: TRBV20-1

DNA: TGTGCCAGCAGTTATAACGGCGGCTACACCTTC
CDR3: CASSYNGGYTF
size: -
J: TRBJ1-2
D: -
V: TRBV6-5